This T cell receptor (beta chain) was identified in a study of T cell clonality in common variable immunodeficiency. Findings of the study overall: What drives increased CVID clonality needs T cell subpopulation sequencing. CVID subjects shared fewer TCRbeta clones than healthy controls did. Common variable immunodeficiency TCR beta sequences reportedly had fewer deletions and N-nucleotide insertions.

Equal genomic DNA amounts from CVID and control samples were sequenced. Generated by immunoSEQ multiplex PCR, the TCRdb table keeps only in-frame clones and is missing some. Recorded here are roughly 40,000 clones, none singletons. The CVID group had roughly 15 females and about 30 males, mean age approximately 40. As concerns this clone: Antigen: not known. The CDR3 goes on 3 residues after the read ends, and that part is filled in from the germline J gene.

With 0 bases removed from V and 1 base from J, the gap between germline ends came to 13 bases. The CDR3 length is 16 residues. The genes are TRBV23-1 and TRBJ2-7; D remains ambiguous. TRBV23-1 is noted as an ORF with a role that remains uncertain. Sequencing was done on a sample of peripheral blood mononuclear cells. The receptor's source is a human donor with common variable immunodeficiency. The sequenced CDR3 bases are TGCGCCAGCAGTCAATCGTCTGCCGAGAGGTCCTACGAG. Its protein product is CASSQSSAERSYE. The entire CDR3 is CASSQSSAERSYEQYF.